The rows below give T cell receptor beta chains drawn from one sample of a study of blood T cell repertoires in COVID-19. Here immunoSEQ multiplex PCR was the method, and the copy in TCRdb shows in-frame clones only, minus some. This table has roughly 250,000 clones, 83% appearing once. The source material was PBMCs or T cells enriched from blood (not recorded which). The receptors stem from a woman between 40 and 55 years old who had been exposed to COVID-19. Each CDR3 is given with its conserved first and last residue. A D gene is named only where the DNA matches it firmly. For some rows the clone size is stated as once, few or many, or as a class when expanded; others skip it.

NA	TRBD1	TRBV19	TRBJ2-7	CASSMGTGNYEQYF
NA	NA	TRBV30	TRBJ1-2	CAWRDGGSDGYTF
NA	NA	TRBV28	TRBJ2-2	CASRMGGAGTGELFF
NA	NA	TRBV2	TRBJ1-2	CASSGQTNYGYTF
NA	NA	TRBV5-4	TRBJ2-2	CASSRERRVGTGELFF
NA	NA	TRBV7-8	TRBJ1-5	CASSRGAGGGNQPQHF
few	NA	TRBV7-2	TRBJ2-3	CASSLGSRGLTDTQYF
few	NA	TRBV19	TRBJ1-2	CASTEFRGRGYTF
NA	NA	TRBV7-2	TRBJ2-2	CASSNQGVGSPGELFF
few	TRBD2	TRBV5-6	TRBJ2-7	CASSFGSGGEQYF
NA	NA	TRBV2	TRBJ1-2	CASSEGSGYGYTF
NA	TRBD2	TRBV24-1	TRBJ2-3	CATSGPSGGHTQYF
NA	NA	TRBV28	TRBJ1-5	CASSPQGVVNQPQHF
NA	NA	TRBV19	TRBJ1-1	CASSIRPGFPNTEAFF
NA	TRBD1	TRBV24-1	TRBJ2-2	CATRTGGKAGELFF
few	TRBD1	TRBV19	TRBJ2-5	CASSMGTGGFVETQYF
NA	NA	TRBV19	TRBJ1-4	CASGTLSNEKLFF
NA	TRBD1	TRBV30	TRBJ1-1	CAWTRQGNTEAFF
NA	TRBD1	TRBV7-9	TRBJ2-7	CASRDSSYEQYF
NA	TRBD2	TRBV19	TRBJ2-3	CASTNPPGLAGGQTDTQYF
few	TRBD1	TRBV6-2/TRBV6-3	TRBJ1-2	CASSDNRGGYGYTF
NA	NA	TRBV3-1/TRBV3-2	TRBJ2-2	CASSQVGGFTGELFF
NA	TRBD1	TRBV19	TRBJ1-1	CASSRTDRDTEAFF
once	TRBD1	TRBV19	TRBJ1-1	CASSMGTGRLDTEAFF
NA	NA	TRBV7-8	TRBJ1-6	CASSTTQASGPKYFHF
NA	TRBD1	TRBV5-1	TRBJ1-2	CASSWGQGYYGYTF
NA	NA	TRBV13	TRBJ1-3	CASSFSNTIYF
few	TRBD1	TRBV7-2	TRBJ1-1	CASSTRDRPNTEAFF
NA	NA	TRBV7-2	TRBJ1-5	CASSLGGREGQPQHF
NA	NA	TRBV7-6	TRBJ1-1	CASSLSKNTEAFF
NA	TRBD2	TRBV28	TRBJ2-7	CASSPTSGGFLYEQYF
NA	NA	TRBV24-1	TRBJ1-1	CATSDPRNTEAFF
NA	TRBD1	TRBV7-2	TRBJ1-5	CASSSTGGYQPQHF